These 21 T cell receptor beta chains were all obtained from the same sample, sequenced in a study of blood T cell repertoires in COVID-19. Profiled with immunoSEQ multiplex PCR; TCRdb holds only in-frame clones, not every one. The table lists about 280,000 clones, around nine tenths of them singletons, with just under 0.95% in the top ten. Sample: peripheral blood. Receptor source: a woman between 35 and 50 years old who had recovered from COVID-19.

This chain connects TRBV5-1 to TRBJ2-6, with D uncertain. V lost 5 bases and J lost 2, with 11 bases in between. Germline-derived CDR1 and CDR2 are SGHRS and YFSETQ. CDR3 length equals 15 residues. CDR3 bases: TGCGCCAGCAGGCCGACATTCCCTGGGGCCAACGTCCTGACTTTC. It yields the protein CASRPTFPGANVLTF.

The gene calls are TRBV7-8 and TRBJ2-3; TRBD2 is a possible D gene (7 bases). Germline V gene sequence: CDR1 SGHVS, CDR2 FQNEAQ. Between the trimmed V and J ends, which lost 0 bases and 10 bases, there was a span of 23 bases. The CDR3 is 17 residues long. The CDR3 reads CASSLARLADRHSSQYF. CDR3 nucleotides: TGTGCCAGCAGCTTAGCCCGTCTAGCGGACAGACATAGTTCGCAGTATTTT.

The gene calls are TRBV27 and TRBJ2-7; the D gene is possibly TRBD2 (7 bases). V lost 8 bases and J lost 4, with 18 bases in between. This CDR3 region has 14 residues. Germline V gene data show CDR1 as MNHEY and CDR2 as SMNVEV (reference sequence). For the CDR3, the DNA is TGTGCCAGCGCCCGGGGGGCCACGGGGTACGAGCAGTACTTC. It is translated as CASARGATGYEQYF.

The rearrangement joins TRBV30 to TRBJ2-5; 8 bases fit TRBD2. With V trimmed by 6 bases and J by 5 bases, 2 bases remained unmatched. The CDR3 has 11 amino acids. The germline gives CDR1 GTSNPN, CDR2 SVGIG (reference sequence). In DNA, the CDR3 is TGTGCCTGCGGGACTAGGGAGACCCAGTACTTC. The encoded protein is CACGTRETQYF.

Note on this clone: Other nucleotide sequences from this sample produce the same CDR3. The chain uses TRBV2 and TRBJ2-7; 7 bases map to TRBD2. The germline gives CDR1 SNHLY, CDR2 FYNNEI. The J segment lost 2 bases and the V segment lost 4 bases, leaving 8 bases of the junction unmatched. The CDR3 length is 15 residues. The CDR3 DNA reads as TGTGCCAGCAGTGCGACAAGGGAGGGGACCTACGAGCAGTACTTC. It specifies CASSATREGTYEQYF.

This chain connects TRBV28 to TRBJ1-2, with 9 bases matching TRBD1. Germline V gene data show CDR1 as MDHEN and CDR2 as SYDVKM. This CDR3 comprises 15 residues. Germline trimming cut 4 bases from V and 4 bases from J; bases unmatched to any gene: 7. CDR3: CASSSGGTGIYGYTF. CDR3 coding DNA: TGTGCCAGCAGTTCTGGGGGGACAGGGATCTATGGCTACACCTTC.

This rearrangement joins TRBV5-1 to TRBJ1-2; possibly TRBD1 for D (6 bases). Per germline, CDR1 SGHRS and CDR2 YFSETQ. V was shortened by 0 bases and J by 5 bases, with 14 bases between the two germline ends. This CDR3 is 15 amino acids long. CDR3 region: CASSLEGGARYGYTF. In DNA, the CDR3 is TGCGCCAGCAGCTTGGAAGGGGGGGCGCGTTATGGCTACACCTTC.

This chain uses TRBV29-1 with TRBJ1-1; weak D call: TRBD1 (5 bases). This CDR3 region has 14 residues. Germline V gene lookup returns CDR1 SQVTM and CDR2 ANQGSEA. V was trimmed by 3 bases and J by 0 bases, leaving 11 bases between them. The DNA for the CDR3 is TGCAGCGTTGACCGAGACAGCTTGAACACTGAAGCTTTCTTT. It encodes CSVDRDSLNTEAFF.

The chain combines TRBV7-9 with TRBJ2-1; tentative D call: TRBD2 (6 bases). V was pared by 5 bases and J by 0 bases, with 20 bases between. Germline CDR1 SEHNR, CDR2 FQNEAQ (reference sequence). The CDR3 contains 18 residues. The DNA for the CDR3 is TGTGCCAGCAGCCATTTTGCGGGGCCCTCTAGCTCCTACAATGAGCAGTTCTTC. Its protein product is CASSHFAGPSSSYNEQFF. The full variable domain, completed using reference TRBV7-9 and TRBJ2-1, is DTGVSQNPRHKITKRGQNVTFRCDPISEHNRLYWYRQTLGQGPEFLTYFQNEAQLEKSRLLSDRFSAERPKGSFSTLEIQRTEQGDSAMYLCASSHFAGPSSSYNEQFFGPGTRLTVL.

The V call is TRBV2, the J call TRBJ1-6, with 9 positions matching TRBD1. Germline CDR1 reads SNHLY; CDR2 reads FYNNEI. There are 14 residues in the CDR3. The trim removed 8 bases at V and 10 bases at J, leaving 9 bases unmatched. The CDR3 DNA is TGTGCCAGCGGAGAGGGACAGGGTAGCTCACCCCTCCACTTT. It encodes CASGEGQGSSPLHF. The variable domain in full, completed from reference TRBV2 and TRBJ1-6, reads EPEVTQTPSHQVTQMGQEVILRCVPISNHLYFYWYRQILGQKVEFLVSFYNNEISEKSEIFDDQFSVERPDGSNFTLKIRSTKLEDSAMYFCASGEGQGSSPLHFGNGTRLTVT.

The chain employs TRBV6-2 or TRBV6-3 and TRBJ1-5; possibly TRBD1 for D (6 bases). CDR1 and CDR2 from the germline V gene are MNHEY and SVGEGT. The CDR3 is 13 amino acids. The V end was cut by 6 bases, the J end by 7 bases, with 13 bases between. CDR3 nucleotide sequence: TGTGCCAGCAGCTCAGGGGCGGTGCAGCCCCAGCATTTT. Its translation: CASSSGAVQPQHF.

This chain connects TRBV30 to TRBJ1-3; D perhaps matches TRBD1 (5 bases). This CDR3 is 16 amino acids long. Germline assignment: CDR1 GTSNPN and CDR2 SVGIG (reference sequence). Trimming stripped 0 bases from V and 0 bases from J, with 12 bases between. CDR3 residues: CAWSVAGGGSGNTIYF. CDR3 DNA sequence: TGTGCCTGGAGTGTGGCCGGCGGGGGCTCTGGAAACACCATATATTTT.

The V call is TRBV28, the J call TRBJ1-2; D is uncertain. The CDR3 has 13 amino acids. Trimming cost V 7 bases and J 0 bases, with 9 bases left between them. Germline CDR1 and CDR2: MDHEN and SYDVKM. CDR3 loop: CASTLHSNYGYTF. DNA of the CDR3: TGTGCCAGCACCCTGCACTCTAACTATGGCTACACCTTC.

The chain has TRBV18 and TRBJ2-5; D call uncertain. Germline V gene lookup returns CDR1 KGHSH and CDR2 LQKENI. CDR3 length: 13 residues. V shed 1 base and J shed 4 bases, with 7 bases lying between them. The CDR3 DNA reads as TGTGCCAGCTCACCACGGTCGGGAGAGACCCAGTACTTC. It codes for CASSPRSGETQYF. Complete variable domain (other parts from reference TRBV18 and TRBJ2-5): NAGVMQNPRHLVRRRGQEARLRCSPMKGHSHVYWYRQLPEEGLKFMVYLQKENIIDESGMPKERFSAEFPKEGPSILRIQQVVRGDSAAYFCASSPRSGETQYFGPGTRLLVL.

The genes are TRBV10-1 and TRBJ2-1; no firm D call. Trimming cost V 0 bases and J 5 bases, with 5 bases left between them. Germline loops: CDR1 WNHNN, CDR2 SYGVQD (reference sequence). The CDR3 sequence is 13 residues long. The CDR3 DNA reads TGCGCCAGCAGTGAGTCCACAGACAATGAGCAGTTCTTC. This translates into CASSESTDNEQFF.

The chain uses TRBV6-1 and TRBJ2-7, with 9 bases matching TRBD1. CDR3 length equals 15 residues. The V gene's germline CDR1 is MNHNS and CDR2 SASEGT. V dropped 3 bases and J dropped 3; count of bases not matched to a gene: 6. Written as DNA, the CDR3 is TGTGCCAGCAGTGAGGTCGTGGGACAGGGCTACGAGCAGTACTTC. Protein sequence: CASSEVVGQGYEQYF.

V is TRBV5-6 and J is TRBJ2-7; 8 bases are a match to TRBD1. Germline V gene sequence: CDR1 SGHDT, CDR2 YYEEEE. The junction had 5 bases not matched to a gene; V was cut back by 4 bases and J by 2 bases. The CDR3 extends over 14 amino acids. The CDR3 coding sequence is TGTGCCAGCAGCCCCGGGACAGGACCCTACGAGCAGTACTTC. Amino acid sequence: CASSPGTGPYEQYF.

The chain carries TRBV11-1 and TRBJ2-3; unclear D gene. This CDR3 region has 12 residues. CDR1 SGHAT and CDR2 FQDESV come from the germline V gene (reference sequence). V lost 2 bases and J 4 bases, leaving 4 bases between the germline ends. CDR3 sequence: CASSLRADTQYF. In DNA, the CDR3 is TGTGCCAGCAGCTTACGGGCAGATACGCAGTATTTT. Drawing the rest from reference TRBV11-1 and TRBJ2-3, the complete variable domain is EAEVAQSPRYKITEKSQAVAFWCDPISGHATLYWYRQILGQGPELLVQFQDESVVDDSQLPKDRFSAERLKGVDSTLKIQPAELGDSAMYLCASSLRADTQYFGPGTRLTVL.

The V gene is TRBV2, the J gene TRBJ2-4; weak D call: TRBD2 (6 bases). The CDR3 is 14 residues long. Germline CDR1 is SNHLY and CDR2 is FYNNEI. V shed 0 bases and J shed 8 bases, with 11 bases lying between them. CDR3 in amino acids: CASSEAEGVYIQYF. CDR3 nucleotides: TGTGCCAGCAGTGAAGCGGAGGGAGTTTACATTCAGTACTTC.

This chain connects TRBV11-2 to TRBJ2-1, with 8 bases matching TRBD2. Germline CDR1 reads SGHAT; CDR2 reads FQNNGV. The junction had 12 bases not matched to a gene; V was cut back by 8 bases and J by 6 bases. CDR3 length equals 15 residues. DNA of the CDR3: TGTGCCAGCTCGGCCGTTTACGGGACTAGCAATGAGCAGTTCTTC. Translating it yields CASSAVYGTSNEQFF. Looking up the rest from reference TRBV11-2 and TRBJ2-1 gives the full variable domain: EAGVAQSPRYKIIEKRQSVAFWCNPISGHATLYWYQQILGQGPKLLIQFQNNGVVDDSQLPKDRFSAERLKGVDSTLKIQPAKLEDSAVYLCASSAVYGTSNEQFFGPGTRLTVL.

The genes are TRBV28 and TRBJ2-7; 12 bases match TRBD2. Germline CDR1 and CDR2: MDHEN and SYDVKM. This CDR3 spans 14 amino acids. V was pared by 6 bases and J by 5 bases, with 5 bases of the junction left unmatched. CDR3 loop: CASSRTSGTDEQYF. In DNA, the CDR3 is TGTGCCAGCAGCAGGACTAGCGGGACCGACGAGCAGTACTTC.